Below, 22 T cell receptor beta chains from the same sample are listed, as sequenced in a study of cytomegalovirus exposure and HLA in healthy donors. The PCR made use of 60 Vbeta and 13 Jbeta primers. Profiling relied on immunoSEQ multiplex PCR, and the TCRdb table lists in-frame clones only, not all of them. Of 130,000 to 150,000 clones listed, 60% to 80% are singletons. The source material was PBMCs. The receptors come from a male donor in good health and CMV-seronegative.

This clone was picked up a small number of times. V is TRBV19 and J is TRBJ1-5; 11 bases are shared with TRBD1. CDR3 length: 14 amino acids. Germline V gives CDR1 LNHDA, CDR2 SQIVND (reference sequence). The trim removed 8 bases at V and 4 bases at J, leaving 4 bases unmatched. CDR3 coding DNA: TGTGCCAGTGGGGACAGGGGGAATAATCAGCCCCAGCATTTT. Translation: CASGDRGNNQPQHF.

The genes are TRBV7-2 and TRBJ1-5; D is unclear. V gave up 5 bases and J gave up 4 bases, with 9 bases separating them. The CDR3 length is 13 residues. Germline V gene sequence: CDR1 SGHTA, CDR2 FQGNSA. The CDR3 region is CASSLTQNQPQHF. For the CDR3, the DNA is TGTGCCAGCAGCCTCACACAGAATCAGCCCCAGCATTTT.

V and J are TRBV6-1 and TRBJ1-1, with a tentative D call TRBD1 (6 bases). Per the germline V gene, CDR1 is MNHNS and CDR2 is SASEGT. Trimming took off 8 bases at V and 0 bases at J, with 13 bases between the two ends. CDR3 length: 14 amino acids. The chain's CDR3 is CASRRQAVNTEAFF. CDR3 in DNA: TGTGCCAGCCGAAGACAGGCGGTGAACACTGAAGCTTTCTTT.

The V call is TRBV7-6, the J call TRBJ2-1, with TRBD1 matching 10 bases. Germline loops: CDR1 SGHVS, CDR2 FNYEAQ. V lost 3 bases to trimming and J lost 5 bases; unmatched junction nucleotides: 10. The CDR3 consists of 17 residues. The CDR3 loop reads CASSLGRSGQGNNEQFF. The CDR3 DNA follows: TGTGCCAGCAGCTTGGGGAGGTCGGGACAGGGGAACAATGAGCAGTTCTTC.

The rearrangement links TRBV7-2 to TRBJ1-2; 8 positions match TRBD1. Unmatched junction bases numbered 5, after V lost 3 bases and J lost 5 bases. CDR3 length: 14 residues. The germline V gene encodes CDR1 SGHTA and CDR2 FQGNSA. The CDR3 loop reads CASSFGTGGYGYTF. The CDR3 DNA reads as TGTGCCAGCAGCTTCGGGACAGGAGGTTATGGCTACACCTTC.

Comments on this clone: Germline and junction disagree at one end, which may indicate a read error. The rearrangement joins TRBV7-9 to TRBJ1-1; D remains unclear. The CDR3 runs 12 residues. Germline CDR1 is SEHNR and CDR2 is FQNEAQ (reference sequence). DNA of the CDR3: TGTTCCAGCAGTGGAGATTACGTTGAAGCTTTCTTT. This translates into CSSSGDYVEAFF. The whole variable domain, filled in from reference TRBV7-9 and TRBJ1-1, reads DTGVSQNPRHKITKRGQNVTFRCDPISEHNRLYWYRQTLGQGPEFLTYFQNEAQLEKSRLLSDRFSAERPKGSFSTLEIQRTEQGDSAMYLCSSSGDYVEAFFGQGTRLTVV.

For the CDR3, the DNA is TGTGCCAGCAGCGATGGGAGCGGGGGGAGCACAGATACGCAGTATTTT. Residues: CASSDGSGGSTDTQYF. The chain joins TRBV9 to TRBJ2-3; 9 bases align to TRBD2. Germline V lookup: CDR1 SGDLS, CDR2 YYNGEE. With V trimmed by 3 bases and J by 0 bases, 5 bases remained unmatched. The CDR3 covers 16 residues.

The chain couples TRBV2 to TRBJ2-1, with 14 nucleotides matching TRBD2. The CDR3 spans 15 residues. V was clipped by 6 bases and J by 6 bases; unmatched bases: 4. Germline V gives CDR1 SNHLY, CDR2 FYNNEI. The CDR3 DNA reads TGTGCCAGCAGCGACGGACTAGCGGGAGGCAATGAGCAGTTCTTC. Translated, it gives CASSDGLAGGNEQFF.

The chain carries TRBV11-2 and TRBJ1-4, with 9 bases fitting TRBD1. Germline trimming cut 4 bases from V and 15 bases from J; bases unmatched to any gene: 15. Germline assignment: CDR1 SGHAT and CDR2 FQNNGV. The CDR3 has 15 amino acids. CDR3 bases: TGTGCCAGCAGCTACAACGGGGCCCGACAGGGGGTGTTGTTTTTT. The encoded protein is CASSYNGARQGVLFF.

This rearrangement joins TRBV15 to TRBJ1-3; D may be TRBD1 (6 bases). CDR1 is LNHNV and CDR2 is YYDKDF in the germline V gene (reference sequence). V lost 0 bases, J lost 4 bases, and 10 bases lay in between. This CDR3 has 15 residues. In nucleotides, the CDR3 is TGTGCCACCAGCAGAGATCAGGGGTACGGAAACACCATATATTTT. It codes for CATSRDQGYGNTIYF. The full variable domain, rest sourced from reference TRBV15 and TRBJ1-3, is DAMVIQNPRYQVTQFGKPVTLSCSQTLNHNVMYWYQQKSSQAPKLLFHYYDKDFNNEADTPDNFQSRRPNTSFCFLDIRSPGLGDTAMYLCATSRDQGYGNTIYFGEGSWLTVV.

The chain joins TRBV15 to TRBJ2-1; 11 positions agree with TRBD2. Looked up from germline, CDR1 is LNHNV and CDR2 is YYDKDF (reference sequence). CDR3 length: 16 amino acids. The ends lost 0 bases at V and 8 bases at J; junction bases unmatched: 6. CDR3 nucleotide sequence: TGTGCCACCAGCAGAGAGTTAGCGGGAGGGCCAGATGAGCAGTTCTTC. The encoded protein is CATSRELAGGPDEQFF.

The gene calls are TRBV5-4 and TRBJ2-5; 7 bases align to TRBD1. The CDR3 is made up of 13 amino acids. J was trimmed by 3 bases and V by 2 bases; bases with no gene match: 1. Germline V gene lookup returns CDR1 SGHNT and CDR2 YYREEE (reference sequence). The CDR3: CASSFTGEETQYF. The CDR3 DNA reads TGTGCCAGCAGCTTCACAGGGGAAGAGACCCAGTACTTC.

CDR3 nucleotides: TGTGCCAGCAGCCGTGGACTACTTTCGAGCTCCTACAATGAGCAGTTCTTC. Its translation is CASSRGLLSSSYNEQFF. This chain links TRBV7-8 with TRBJ2-1; possibly TRBD2 for D (6 bases). Germline-derived CDR1 and CDR2 are SGHVS and FQNEAQ. The CDR3 consists of 17 residues. V was shortened by 5 bases and J by 0 bases, with 17 bases between the two germline ends.

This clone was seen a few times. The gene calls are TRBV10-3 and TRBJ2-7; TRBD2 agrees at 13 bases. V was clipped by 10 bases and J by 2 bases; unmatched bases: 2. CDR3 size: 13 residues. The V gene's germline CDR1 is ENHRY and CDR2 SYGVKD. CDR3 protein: CATGLAGAYEQYF. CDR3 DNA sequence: TGTGCCACCGGACTAGCGGGGGCCTACGAGCAGTACTTC.

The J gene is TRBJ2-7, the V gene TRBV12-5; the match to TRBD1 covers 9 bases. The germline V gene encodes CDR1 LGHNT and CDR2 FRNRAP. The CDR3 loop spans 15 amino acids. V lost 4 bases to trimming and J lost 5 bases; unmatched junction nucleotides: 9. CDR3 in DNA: TGTGCTAGTGGTTCTAACCGGGACAGGGTCCACGAGCAGTACTTC. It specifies CASGSNRDRVHEQYF. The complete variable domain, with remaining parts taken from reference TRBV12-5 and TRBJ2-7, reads DARVTQTPRHKVTEMGQEVTMRCQPILGHNTVFWYRQTMMQGLELLAYFRNRAPLDDSGMPKDRFSAEMPDATLATLKIQPSEPRDSAVYFCASGSNRDRVHEQYFGPGTRLTVT.

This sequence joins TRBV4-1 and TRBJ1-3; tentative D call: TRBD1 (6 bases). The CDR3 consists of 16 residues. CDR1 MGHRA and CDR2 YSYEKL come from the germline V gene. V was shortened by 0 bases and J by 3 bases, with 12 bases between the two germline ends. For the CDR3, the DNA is TGCGCCAGCAGCCAAGAATTCGGGACACTTGGAAACACCATATATTTT. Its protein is CASSQEFGTLGNTIYF.

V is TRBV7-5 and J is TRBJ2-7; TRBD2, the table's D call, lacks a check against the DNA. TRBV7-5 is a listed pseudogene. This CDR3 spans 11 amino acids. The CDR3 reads CARSSTRDQYF. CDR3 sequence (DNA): TGTGCCAGAAGCTCGACTAGGGATCAGTACTTC.

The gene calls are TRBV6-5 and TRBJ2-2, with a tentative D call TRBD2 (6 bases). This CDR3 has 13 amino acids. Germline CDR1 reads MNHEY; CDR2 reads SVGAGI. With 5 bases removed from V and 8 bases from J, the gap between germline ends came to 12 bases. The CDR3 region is CASSKTRKGELFF. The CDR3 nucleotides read TGTGCCAGCAGTAAGACTAGGAAAGGGGAGCTGTTTTTT.

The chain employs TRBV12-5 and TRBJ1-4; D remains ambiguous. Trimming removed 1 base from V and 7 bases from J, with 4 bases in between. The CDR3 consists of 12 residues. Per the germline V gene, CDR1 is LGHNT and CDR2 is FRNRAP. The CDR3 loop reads CASGLGAEKLFF. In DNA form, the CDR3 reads TGTGCTAGTGGTTTGGGGGCTGAAAAACTGTTTTTT.

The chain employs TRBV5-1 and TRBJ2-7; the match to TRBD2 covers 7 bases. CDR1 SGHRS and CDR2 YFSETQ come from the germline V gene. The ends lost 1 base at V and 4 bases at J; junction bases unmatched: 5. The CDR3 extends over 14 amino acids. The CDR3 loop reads CASSLPGGGYEQYF. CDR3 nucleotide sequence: TGCGCCAGCAGCTTGCCGGGAGGAGGATACGAGCAGTACTTC.

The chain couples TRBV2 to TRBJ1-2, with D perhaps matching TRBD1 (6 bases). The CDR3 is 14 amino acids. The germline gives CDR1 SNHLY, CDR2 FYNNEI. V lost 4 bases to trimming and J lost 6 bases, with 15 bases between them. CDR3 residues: CASSGQGQVDGYTF. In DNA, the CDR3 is TGTGCCAGCAGTGGTCAGGGGCAAGTGGATGGCTACACCTTC.

The CDR3 region is CASSPGGTGVSTDTQYF. The CDR3 DNA follows: TGTGCCAGCAGCCCAGGGGGAACGGGGGTTAGCACAGATACGCAGTATTTT. The rearrangement links TRBV9 to TRBJ2-3; possibly TRBD1 for D (7 bases). V was cut by 4 bases and J by 0 bases, with 18 bases left in between. Looked up from germline, CDR1 is SGDLS and CDR2 is YYNGEE. This CDR3 spans 17 amino acids.